The entry below describes one TCR beta chain. Antigen specificity is unknown. Assay: immunoSEQ multiplex PCR; the TCRdb copy retains only in-frame clones and omits some. The data hold fewer than 30,000 clones, with about 90% observed a single time. This specimen comes from a study of T cells in localized non-small cell lung cancer. General study points: Adjacent lung tissue had a median approximately 57 of the top 100 clones found in the tumor. The study found T cell clonality highest in uninvolved adjacent lung, above tumor. Prolonged overall survival went with higher T cell density in the blood.

Trimming left V 0 bases short and J 6 bases short, with 21 bases between. The CDR3 is made up of 18 amino acids. CDR1 is LGHNA and CDR2 is YNFKEQ in the germline V gene. This sample comprised peripheral blood, obtained before any cancer treatment. The V call is TRBV4-2, the J call TRBJ2-1, with D perhaps matching TRBD1 (5 bases). This TCR came from a woman aged 35 to 69 with stage I lung adenocarcinoma. CDR3 sequence reads: CASSQEKGANVMPNEQFF. The CDR3 nucleotides are TGTGCCAGCAGCCAAGAAAAAGGGGCTAACGTCATGCCCAATGAGCAGTTCTTC.